This record looks at one TCR beta chain sequence and its context. Its specificity is unknown. Authors' analysis steps: ImmunoSEQ supplied junction-only sequences lacking quality scores, so filtering was different. Profiled with immunoSEQ multiplex PCR; TCRdb holds only in-frame clones, not every one. Clone size and the V and J calls come from that table; the DNA yielded D and trimming. This repertoire shows some 2,000,000 clones, approximately 96% found once; its top ten account for roughly 0.13%. The sample is drawn from a study of shared clonotypes between healthy human individuals. This CDR3 contains 13 residues. Germline CDR1 MGHDK, CDR2 SYGVNS. The V end lost 3 bases, the J end lost 3 bases, and 7 bases lay between the germline ends. Study conclusions and caveats: Naive subsets tended to show greater estimated richness than memory subsets. Represented genetic and exposure-history diversity was restricted by having few donors.

The specimen was naive CD4+ T cells sorted from blood. As for subset: CD45RA+ positively selected. The TCR was taken from a man younger than 35 in good health. The chain joins TRBV25-1 to TRBJ2-3, with D possibly TRBD2 on 5 matching bases. The CDR3, as DNA: TGTGCCAGCAGTGATGGGAGAACAGATACGCAGTATTTT. It translates to CASSDGRTDTQYF.